The 11 T cell receptor beta chains presented below share a single source sample, sequenced in a study of T cells in Graves' hyperthyroidism and ophthalmopathy. RNA transcripts served as the template for amplifying TCR beta CDR3 regions. The TCR CDR3 was amplified in a first-round RT-PCR using the HTBI primer set. TCRdb used MiXCR to reprocess the multiplex PCR reads, holding one entry per CDR3 protein. In the table there are hundreds of thousands of distinct CDR3 sequences, roughly 22% of which are singletons. Source material: blood. The receptors stem from a man aged 30 to 39 with Graves' ophthalmopathy.

The sample holds many counts of this clonotype. V and J are TRBV18 and TRBJ2-7; 9 bases are a match to TRBD1. The V gene's germline CDR1 is KGHSH and CDR2 LQKENI. The CDR3 length is 14 residues. Trimming at V came to 8 bases and at J to 1 base, leaving 6 bases not matched to a gene. CDR3 sequence reads: CASSPGTGSYEQYF. CDR3 DNA: TGTGCCAGCAGCCCCGGGACAGGGTCCTACGAGCAGTACTTC. Filled out from reference TRBV18 and TRBJ2-7, the complete variable domain reads NAGVMQNPRHLVRRRGQEARLRCSPMKGHSHVYWYRQLPEEGLKFMVYLQKENIIDESGMPKERFSAEFPKEGPSILRIQQVVRGDSAAYFCASSPGTGSYEQYFGPGTRLTVT.

This clonotype turned up a few times. This chain joins TRBV7-2 and TRBJ2-2, with D uncertain. This CDR3 spans 18 amino acids. The ends were cut back, 4 bases at V and 0 bases at J, with 18 bases in the middle. Germline V gene data show CDR1 as SGHTA and CDR2 as FQGNSA. CDR3 region: CASSSRAGAFSNTGELFF. The DNA for the CDR3 is TGTGCCAGCAGCTCCCGGGCAGGTGCCTTTTCGAACACCGGGGAGCTGTTTTTT.

The chain couples TRBV20-1 to TRBJ2-7, with 8 positions matching TRBD1. CDR1 DFQATT and CDR2 SNEGSKA come from the germline V gene (reference sequence). V lost 3 bases to trimming and J lost 4 bases; unmatched junction nucleotides: 11. The CDR3 is 15 residues long. The CDR3 nucleotides are TGCAGTGCTAGTGAACCGGGACAGGCATTATACGAGCAGTACTTC. This encodes CSASEPGQALYEQYF.

This clonotype showed up just a few times. V usage is TRBV30 and J usage is TRBJ2-1, with a possible D match to TRBD1 (6 bases). Deletions cut 7 bases from V and 0 bases from J, with 13 bases between. Germline CDR1 and CDR2: GTSNPN and SVGIG (reference sequence). This CDR3 region has 14 residues. The CDR3 DNA reads as TGTGCCTACCAGGACAGACTCTCCTACAATGAGCAGTTCTTC. Translating it yields CAYQDRLSYNEQFF.

This clonotype was counted many times. The rearrangement uses TRBV7-3 and TRBJ2-1, with a tentative D call TRBD2 (6 bases). CDR1 is SGHTA, CDR2 FQGTGA, per germline. The germline V and J ends were trimmed by 6 bases and 1 base, with 13 bases remaining between them. The CDR3 sequence is 15 residues long. The CDR3 loop is CASRLDYRSYNEQFF. In DNA form, the CDR3 reads TGTGCCAGCAGACTGGACTACCGTTCCTACAATGAGCAGTTCTTC.

Notes on this clonotype: A single base separates this from a much larger clone, so it may be a read error. The chain employs TRBV27 and TRBJ2-4; TRBD1 matches at 9 bases. This CDR3 contains 14 residues. From germline, CDR1 is MNHEY and CDR2 SMNVEV (reference sequence). After removal of 4 bases from V and 4 bases from J, the junction contained 2 bases not matched to a gene. CDR3 amino acids: CASSSGQGKNIQYF. The CDR3 region has the DNA TGTGCCAGCAGTTCCGGACAGGGGAAAAACATTCAGTACTTC.

The V gene is TRBV7-9, the J gene TRBJ2-2; 10 bases are shared with TRBD2. Germline V gene sequence: CDR1 SEHNR, CDR2 FQNEAQ (reference sequence). The V and J ends lost 4 bases and 4 bases, in that order; junction bases with no gene match: 18. There are 20 residues in the CDR3. CDR3 protein: CASSSIIKQGLADTTGELFF. In DNA, the CDR3 is TGTGCCAGCAGCTCCATCATAAAACAAGGACTAGCGGACACCACCGGGGAGCTGTTTTTT.

The chain employs TRBV10-1 and TRBJ1-1; 12 nucleotides match TRBD1. V was pared by 3 bases and J by 10 bases, with 9 bases of the junction left unmatched. CDR1 WNHNN and CDR2 SYGVQD come from the germline V gene (reference sequence). The CDR3 sequence is 15 residues long. CDR3 protein: CASSDGTGGVSGAFF. DNA of the CDR3: TGCGCCAGCAGTGATGGGACAGGGGGCGTCTCGGGAGCTTTCTTT.

The chain couples TRBV6-1 to TRBJ2-1; 8 positions match TRBD2. V was clipped by 7 bases and J by 4 bases; unmatched bases: 9. Germline V gives CDR1 MNHNS, CDR2 SASEGT. The CDR3 covers 15 residues. In DNA form, the CDR3 reads TGTGCCAGCACCTCCTACGCGGGGGGATACAATGAGCAGTTCTTC. This codes for CASTSYAGGYNEQFF.

The chain uses TRBV7-8 and TRBJ2-2; D ambiguous. Trimming pared 5 bases from V and 9 bases from J, leaving 10 bases between. The V gene's germline CDR1 is SGHVS and CDR2 FQNEAQ. CDR3 length: 12 residues. The CDR3 DNA sequence: TGTGCCAGCAGCCACCAGTCCCGGGAGCTGTTTTTT. Translating it yields CASSHQSRELFF.

This clonotype was counted many times. V usage is TRBV7-3 and J usage is TRBJ2-3; maybe TRBD2 (7 bases). V was pared by 4 bases and J by 6 bases, with 14 bases between. CDR1 SGHTA and CDR2 FQGTGA come from the germline V gene. The CDR3 loop spans 14 amino acids. In DNA form, the CDR3 reads TGTGCCAGCAGCTCAGGAGGGGGGGGGGATACGCAGTATTTT. As protein: CASSSGGGGDTQYF.